The rows below give T cell receptor beta chains drawn from one sample of a study of response to subunit inactivated influenza vaccine. TCRdb re-derived calls from the RT-PCR reads in MiXCR, one entry per CDR3 protein. Among hundreds of thousands of distinct CDR3 sequences, approximately 15% were seen once, and the ten largest hold 6.5% to 8.5%. This material consisted of PBMCs from blood, taken roughly 15 days before vaccination. Source of these receptors: a man between 45 and 60 years old who received an inactivated influenza vaccine. Each CDR3 is given with its conserved first and last residue. The order of the fields is CDR3 DNA, CDR3 protein, clone size, V gene, D gene, J gene. The D gene is left open where the match is weak. Size tells how often a clone was seen (once, few, many) or the class of an expanded clone, and some rows leave it out.

TGTGCCAGCAGTCCATGGACTAGCGGGAGGGACGAGCAGTACTTC CASSPWTSGRDEQYF few TRBV28 TRBD2 TRBJ2-7
TGCGCCAGCAGCCAGCAGGGTACCGGCAATTCACCCCTCCACTTT CASSQQGTGNSPLHF . TRBV5-1 . TRBJ1-6
TGCAGCGGGTGGCCCACGGGGGAAGCTAACTATGGCTACACCTTC CSGWPTGEANYGYTF . TRBV29-1 . TRBJ1-2
TGCGCCAGCAGCTTGGCACAGGGTGACTCACCCCTCCACTTT CASSLAQGDSPLHF . TRBV5-1 . TRBJ1-6
TGCAGTGCTAGACCACGGACGGGGCTAGCCGCCGGGGAGCTGTTTTTT CSARPRTGLAAGELFF few TRBV20-1 . TRBJ2-2
TGTGCCAGCAGTCCGGGACTAGCGGGATTCAATGAGCAGTTCTTC CASSPGLAGFNEQFF . TRBV27 TRBD2 TRBJ2-1
TGTGCCAGCAGCTCGTTTTTAGCGGGGGCCTACAATGAGCAGTTCTTC CASSSFLAGAYNEQFF . TRBV7-9 TRBD2 TRBJ2-1
TGTGCCATCAGTGAGTTGGCTAGCGGGTCCACCTACAATGAGCAGTTCTTC CAISELASGSTYNEQFF . TRBV10-3 TRBD2 TRBJ2-1
TGCAGTGCTAGAGATAAGAACAGATGGGCAGATACGCAGTATTTT CSARDKNRWADTQYF few TRBV20-1 . TRBJ2-3
TGTGCCAGCAGCCTGACAACAGGGTTAGAGACCCAGTACTTC CASSLTTGLETQYF few TRBV5-6 . TRBJ2-5
TGCGCCAGCAGCTTTGCCGGGACAGGGGAACAGCCCCAGCATTTT CASSFAGTGEQPQHF few TRBV5-1 TRBD1 TRBJ1-5
TGTGCCAGCAGCCAATTTCAGGGGGGACTAGCGGGGGACTACGAGCAGTACTTC CASSQFQGGLAGDYEQYF . TRBV4-2 TRBD2 TRBJ2-7
TGTGCCATTTTCACAGCCTCTAACTATGTTAGCTACACCTTC CAIFTASNYVSYTF many TRBV9 . TRBJ1-2
TGTGCCACCAGCAGAGATCGCCAGGGCAAGTACGAGCAGTACTTC CATSRDRQGKYEQYF few TRBV15 . TRBJ2-7
TGTGCCAGCACCCCTAGCGGGAAGTCCGGGGAGCTGTTTTTT CASTPSGKSGELFF . TRBV6-2/TRBV6-3 TRBD2 TRBJ2-2
TGCAGCGTCGCCAAACTAGCGGGGGAAGAGACCCAGTACTTC CSVAKLAGEETQYF few TRBV29-1 TRBD2 TRBJ2-5
TGCGCCAGCAGCCAACTAGCGGGGACAGATACGCAGTATTTT CASSQLAGTDTQYF many TRBV4-3 TRBD2 TRBJ2-3
TGTGCCAGCAGCCGATCCGGAGTTGAACTGTTTTTT CASSRSGVELFF . TRBV28 . TRBJ1-4
TGTGCCATCAGGGCAGACAGGTACTCCTACGAGCAGTACTTC CAIRADRYSYEQYF once TRBV10-3 . TRBJ2-7
TGTGCCAGCAGCCAAATGTTTGGGGAGACCCAGTACTTC CASSQMFGETQYF . TRBV3-1 . TRBJ2-5
TGTGCCAGCACCAGGGCTAGCTCCTACGAGCAGTACTTC CASTRASSYEQYF few TRBV12-3/TRBV12-4 . TRBJ2-7
TGCAGTGCATGGATCAGGGGGCAGGGGACCGGGGAGCTGTTTTTT CSAWIRGQGTGELFF . TRBV20-1 TRBD1 TRBJ2-2
TGTGCCAGCAGCTTAAGGGCAGATAACGAGCAGTACTTC CASSLRADNEQYF few TRBV7-3 . TRBJ2-7
TGTGCCAGCAGCTTAAATCTACTAGCGGGGTCCCACAATGAGCAGTTCTTC CASSLNLLAGSHNEQFF many TRBV7-6 TRBD2 TRBJ2-1
TGTGCCAGCAGCGCGACAGGTTACCAAGAGACCCAGTACTTC CASSATGYQETQYF few TRBV25-1 . TRBJ2-5
TGTGCCAGCAGTCCCGACCCAGGTATGAACACTGAAGCTTTCTTT CASSPDPGMNTEAFF . TRBV28 . TRBJ1-1
TGCAGCGCCGGGACAGGCCTCCAAGAGACCCAGTACTTC CSAGTGLQETQYF few TRBV29-1 TRBD1 TRBJ2-5
TGTGCCAGCAGCTTAGGTGTGGAGACTGAAGCTTTCTTT CASSLGVETEAFF . TRBV7-8 . TRBJ1-1
TGCAGCGTCGAACAGGGGGCGCCTGGCTACACCTTC CSVEQGAPGYTF . TRBV29-1 TRBD1 TRBJ1-2
TGTGCCAGCAGTTCAACCCGGGACACAAACTATGGCTACACCTTC CASSSTRDTNYGYTF few TRBV7-9 . TRBJ1-2
TGTGCCAGCAGCCAGATCTTTTCGGCAGGGACCTACGAGCAGTACTTC CASSQIFSAGTYEQYF . TRBV6-1 . TRBJ2-7
TGCGCCAGCAGCTCCCGGCCCCGTTTGGACACTGAAGCTTTCTTT CASSSRPRLDTEAFF many TRBV5-1 . TRBJ1-1
TGCAGCGTTCAGGGGATGAACAATGAAGCTTTCTTT CSVQGMNNEAFF once TRBV29-1 . TRBJ1-1
TGTGCCTGGAGTAGGGGGCTTGAGCAGTTCTTC CAWSRGLEQFF . TRBV30 TRBD1 TRBJ2-1
TGTGCCTCCAACCAGGGCTTTGGCCAAGAGACCCAGTACTTC CASNQGFGQETQYF . TRBV6-1 . TRBJ2-5
TGTGCCAGTAGCCCGGGACAGGGAGGGAATGAGCAGTTCTTC CASSPGQGGNEQFF many TRBV19 TRBD1 TRBJ2-1
TGTGCCAGCAGGAAAGCGGGGTCAACCCTACGCTACGAGCAGTACTTC CASRKAGSTLRYEQYF few TRBV11-2 TRBD2 TRBJ2-7